The entry below gives a single TCR beta chain sequence along with its context. Its antigen is undetermined. V was cut by 3 bases and J by 2 bases, with 10 bases left in between. CDR1 and CDR2 from the germline V gene are SGHVS and FQNEAQ. The CDR3 length is 14 residues. This sample was included in a study of radiation and T cells in renal cell carcinoma. Whole-study results and caveats: Top tumor clonotypes rose in blood 2 weeks post-radiation, then contracted. No pretreatment tumor biopsies were available for baseline clonotypes.

The time point: blood 2 weeks post-SBRT. The treatment is: 15 Gy SBRT to primary tumor, nephrectomy 4 weeks later. Radiation-treated patients gave blood at baseline, week 2 and week 4. The patient's renal cell carcinoma had clear cell pathology. Profiling relied on immunoSEQ multiplex PCR, and the TCRdb table lists in-frame clones only, not all of them. The sample lists roughly 130,000 clones; approximately 90% were seen once. V gene TRBV7-8 combines with J gene TRBJ1-2; D uncertain. The sample consisted of blood, taken from a patient whose treatment included radiotherapy and nephrectomy. This receptor was taken from a woman in her 70s with renal cell carcinoma. CDR3: CASSFVPRNYGYTF. The DNA for the CDR3 is TGTGCCAGCAGCTTTGTTCCGAGGAACTATGGCTACACCTTC.